This record covers a single T cell receptor beta chain. This sample was included in a study of control samples from healthy donors and cancer patients. The data were produced by immunoSEQ multiplex PCR, yet TCRdb's version contains in-frame clones alone and is incomplete. The sample has tens of thousands of clones, almost 96% seen once. This CDR3 is 13 amino acids long. V lost 0 bases to trimming and J lost 7 bases, with 9 bases between them. Germline CDR1 WSHSY, CDR2 SAAADI. The origin of this receptor is a young woman in good health. Sequencing was done on a sample of blood. The chain recombines TRBV10-2 with TRBJ1-1, with a possible D match to TRBD1 (5 bases). CDR3 amino acids: CASSESWTHEAFF. Written as DNA, the CDR3 is TGCGCCAGCAGTGAGTCGTGGACACATGAAGCTTTCTTT.